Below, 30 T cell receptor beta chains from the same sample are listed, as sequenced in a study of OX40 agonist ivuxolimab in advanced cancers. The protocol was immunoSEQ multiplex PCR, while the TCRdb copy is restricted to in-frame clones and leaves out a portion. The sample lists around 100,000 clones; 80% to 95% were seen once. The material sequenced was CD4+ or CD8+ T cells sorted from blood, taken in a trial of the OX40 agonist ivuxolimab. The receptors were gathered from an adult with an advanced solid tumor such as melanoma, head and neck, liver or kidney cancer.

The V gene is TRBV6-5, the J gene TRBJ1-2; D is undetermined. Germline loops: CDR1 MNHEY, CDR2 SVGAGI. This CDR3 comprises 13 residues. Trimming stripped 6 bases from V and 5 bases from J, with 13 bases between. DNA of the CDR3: TGTGCCAGCAGCCAAAACCCTGAATATGGCTACACCTTC. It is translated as CASSQNPEYGYTF.

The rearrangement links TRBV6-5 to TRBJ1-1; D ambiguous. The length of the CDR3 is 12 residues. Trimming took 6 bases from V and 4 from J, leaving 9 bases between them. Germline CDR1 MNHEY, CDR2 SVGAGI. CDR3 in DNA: TGTGCCAGCAGAGGGATGGGCACTGAAGCTTTCTTT. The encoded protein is CASRGMGTEAFF.

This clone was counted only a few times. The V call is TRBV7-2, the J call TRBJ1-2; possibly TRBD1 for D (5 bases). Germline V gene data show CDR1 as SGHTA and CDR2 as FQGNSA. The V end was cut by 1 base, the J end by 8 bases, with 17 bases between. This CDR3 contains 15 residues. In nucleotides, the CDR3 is TGTGCCAGCAGCTTAGGGTACGGCAGGGTGAAGGGCTACACCTTC. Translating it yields CASSLGYGRVKGYTF.

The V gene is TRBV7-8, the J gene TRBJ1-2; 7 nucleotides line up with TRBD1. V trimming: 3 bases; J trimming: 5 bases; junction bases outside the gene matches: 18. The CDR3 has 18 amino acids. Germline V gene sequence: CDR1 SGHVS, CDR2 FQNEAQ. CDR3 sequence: CASSFFPPKTGAGYGYTF. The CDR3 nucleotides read TGTGCCAGCAGCTTTTTTCCCCCCAAAACAGGGGCAGGGTATGGCTACACCTTC.

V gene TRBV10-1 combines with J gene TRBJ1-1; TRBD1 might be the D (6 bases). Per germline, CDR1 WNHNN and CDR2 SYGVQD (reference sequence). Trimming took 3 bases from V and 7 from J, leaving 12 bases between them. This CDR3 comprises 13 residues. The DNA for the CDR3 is TGCGCCAGCAGTGACTCACAGGGATTTGAAGCTTTCTTT. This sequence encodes CASSDSQGFEAFF.

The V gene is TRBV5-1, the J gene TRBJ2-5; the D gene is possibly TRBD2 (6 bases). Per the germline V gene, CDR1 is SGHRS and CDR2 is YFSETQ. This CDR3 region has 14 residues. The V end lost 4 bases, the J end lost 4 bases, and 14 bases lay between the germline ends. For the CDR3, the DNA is TGCGCCAGCAGCACCCGGGGGAGTGGAGAGACCCAGTACTTC. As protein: CASSTRGSGETQYF.

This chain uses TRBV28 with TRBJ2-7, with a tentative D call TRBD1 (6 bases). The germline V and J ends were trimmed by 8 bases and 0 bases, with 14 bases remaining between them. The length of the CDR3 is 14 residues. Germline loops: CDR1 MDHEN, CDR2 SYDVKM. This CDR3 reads CASRDRLSSYEQYF. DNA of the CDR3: TGTGCCAGCCGCGACAGGTTAAGCTCCTACGAGCAGTACTTC. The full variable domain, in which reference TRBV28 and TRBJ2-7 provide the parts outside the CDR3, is DVKVTQSSRYLVKRTGEKVFLECVQDMDHENMFWYRQDPGLGLRLIYFSYDVKMKEKGDIPEGYSVSREKKERFSLILESASTNQTSMYLCASRDRLSSYEQYFGPGTRLTVT.

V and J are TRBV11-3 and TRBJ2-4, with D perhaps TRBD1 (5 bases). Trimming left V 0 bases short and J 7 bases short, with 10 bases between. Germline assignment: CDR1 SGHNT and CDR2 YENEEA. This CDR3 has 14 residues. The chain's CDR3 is CASSLDRAGNIQYF. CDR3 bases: TGTGCCAGCAGCTTAGATCGCGCAGGGAACATTCAGTACTTC.

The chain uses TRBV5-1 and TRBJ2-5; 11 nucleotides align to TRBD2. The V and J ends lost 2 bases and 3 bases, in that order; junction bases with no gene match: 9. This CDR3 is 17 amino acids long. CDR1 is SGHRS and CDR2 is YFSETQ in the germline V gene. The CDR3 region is CASSLLPGTSGEETQYF. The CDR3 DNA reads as TGCGCCAGCAGCTTACTCCCCGGGACTAGCGGTGAAGAGACCCAGTACTTC.

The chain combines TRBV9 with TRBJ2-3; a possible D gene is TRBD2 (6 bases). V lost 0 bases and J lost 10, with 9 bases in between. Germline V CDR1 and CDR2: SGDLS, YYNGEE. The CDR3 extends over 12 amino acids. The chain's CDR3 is CASSVAGGAQYF. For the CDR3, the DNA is TGTGCCAGCAGCGTAGCGGGCGGGGCGCAGTATTTT.

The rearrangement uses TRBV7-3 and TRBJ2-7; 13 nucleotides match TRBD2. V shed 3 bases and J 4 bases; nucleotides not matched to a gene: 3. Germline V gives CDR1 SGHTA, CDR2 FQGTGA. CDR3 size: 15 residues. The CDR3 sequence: CASSFTSGRDYEQYF. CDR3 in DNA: TGTGCCAGCAGCTTTACTAGCGGGAGGGATTACGAGCAGTACTTC.

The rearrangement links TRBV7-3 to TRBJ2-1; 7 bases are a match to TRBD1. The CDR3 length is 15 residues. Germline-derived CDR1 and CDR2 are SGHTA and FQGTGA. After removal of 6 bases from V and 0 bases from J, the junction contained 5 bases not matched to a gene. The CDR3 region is CASRATGISYNEQFF. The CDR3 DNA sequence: TGTGCCAGCAGGGCGACAGGGATCTCCTACAATGAGCAGTTCTTC.

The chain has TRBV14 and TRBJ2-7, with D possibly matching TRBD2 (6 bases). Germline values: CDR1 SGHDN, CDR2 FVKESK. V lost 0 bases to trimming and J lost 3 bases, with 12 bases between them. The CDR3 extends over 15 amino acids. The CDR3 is CASSQDTLGGYEQYF. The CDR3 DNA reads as TGTGCCAGCAGCCAAGATACCCTGGGGGGCTACGAGCAGTACTTC.

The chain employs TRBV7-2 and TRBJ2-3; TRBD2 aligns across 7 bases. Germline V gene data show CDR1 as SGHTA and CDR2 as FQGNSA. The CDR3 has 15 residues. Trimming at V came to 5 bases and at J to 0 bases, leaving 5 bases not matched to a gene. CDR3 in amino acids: CASSRLAPSTDTQYF. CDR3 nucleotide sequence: TGTGCCAGCAGCCGACTAGCCCCTAGCACAGATACGCAGTATTTT.

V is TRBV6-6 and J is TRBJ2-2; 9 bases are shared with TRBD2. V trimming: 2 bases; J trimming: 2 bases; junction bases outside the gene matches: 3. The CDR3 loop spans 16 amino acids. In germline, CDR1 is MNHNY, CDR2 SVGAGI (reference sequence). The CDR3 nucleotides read TGTGCCAGCAGTTACGCGACTAGCGGAAACACCGGGGAGCTGTTTTTT. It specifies CASSYATSGNTGELFF.

This CDR3 reads CASTTQGSTEAFF. The CDR3 region has the DNA TGTGCCAGCACCACACAGGGGAGCACTGAAGCTTTCTTT. The chain employs TRBV6-5 and TRBJ1-1; 7 nucleotides agree with TRBD1. V was pared by 7 bases and J by 4 bases, with 6 bases of the junction left unmatched. The CDR3 runs 13 residues. Germline V gene data show CDR1 as MNHEY and CDR2 as SVGAGI.

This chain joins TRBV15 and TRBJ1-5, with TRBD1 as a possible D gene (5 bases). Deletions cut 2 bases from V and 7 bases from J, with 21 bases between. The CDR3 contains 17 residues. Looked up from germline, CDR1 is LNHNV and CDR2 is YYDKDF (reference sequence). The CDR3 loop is CATSRKPGTSKGQPQHF. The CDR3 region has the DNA TGTGCCACCAGCAGAAAACCCGGGACCTCAAAAGGGCAGCCCCAGCATTTT.

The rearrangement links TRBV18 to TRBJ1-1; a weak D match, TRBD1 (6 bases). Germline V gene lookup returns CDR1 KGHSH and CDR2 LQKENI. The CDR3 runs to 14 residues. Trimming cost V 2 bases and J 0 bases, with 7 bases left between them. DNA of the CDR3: TGTGCCAGCTCACCAGACAGGATGAACACTGAAGCTTTCTTT. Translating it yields CASSPDRMNTEAFF.

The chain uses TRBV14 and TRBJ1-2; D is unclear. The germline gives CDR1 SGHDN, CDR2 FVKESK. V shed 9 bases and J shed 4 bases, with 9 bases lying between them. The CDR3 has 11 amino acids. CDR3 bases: TGTGCCAGTTCAGGCGGCTATGGCTACACCTTC. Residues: CASSGGYGYTF.

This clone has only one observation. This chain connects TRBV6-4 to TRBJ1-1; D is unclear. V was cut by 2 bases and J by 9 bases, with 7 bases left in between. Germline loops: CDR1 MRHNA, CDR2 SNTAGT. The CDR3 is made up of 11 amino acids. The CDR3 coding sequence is TGTGCCAGCAGTGACGGGCGGAAAGCTTTCTTT. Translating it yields CASSDGRKAFF.

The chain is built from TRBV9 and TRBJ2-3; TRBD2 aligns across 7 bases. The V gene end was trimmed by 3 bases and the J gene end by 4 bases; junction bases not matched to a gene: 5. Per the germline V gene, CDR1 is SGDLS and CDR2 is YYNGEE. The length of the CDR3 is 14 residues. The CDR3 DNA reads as TGTGCCAGCAGCGAGGGAGGGGACGCAGATACGCAGTATTTT. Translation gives CASSEGGDADTQYF.

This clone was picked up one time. CDR3 sequence: CASSPFGGNEQFF. Written as DNA, the CDR3 is TGTGCCAGCTCACCCTTTGGAGGGAATGAGCAGTTCTTC. The gene calls are TRBV18 and TRBJ2-1; D is perhaps TRBD2 (6 bases). Germline V CDR1 and CDR2: KGHSH, LQKENI. Trimming took 3 bases from V and 7 from J, leaving 10 bases between them. This CDR3 is built from 13 residues.

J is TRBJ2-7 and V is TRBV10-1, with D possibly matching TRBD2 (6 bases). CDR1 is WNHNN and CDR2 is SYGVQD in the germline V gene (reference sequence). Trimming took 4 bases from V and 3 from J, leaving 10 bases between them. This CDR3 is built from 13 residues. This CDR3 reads CASSVSGLYEQYF. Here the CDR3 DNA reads TGCGCCAGCAGTGTTAGCGGACTCTACGAGCAGTACTTC.

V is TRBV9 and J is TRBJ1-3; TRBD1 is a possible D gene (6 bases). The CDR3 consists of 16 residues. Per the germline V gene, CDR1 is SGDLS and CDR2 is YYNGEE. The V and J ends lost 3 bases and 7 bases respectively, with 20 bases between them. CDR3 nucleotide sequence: TGTGCCAGCAGCGAAAAACAGGGACCTCTATGGAACACCATATATTTT. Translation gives CASSEKQGPLWNTIYF.

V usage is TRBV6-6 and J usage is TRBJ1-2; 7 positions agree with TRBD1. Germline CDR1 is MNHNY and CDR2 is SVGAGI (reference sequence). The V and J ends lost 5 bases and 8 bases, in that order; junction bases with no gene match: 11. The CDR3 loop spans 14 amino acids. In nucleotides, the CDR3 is TGTGCCAGCAGTAGAGTTGACAGGGCAGTGGGCTACACCTTC. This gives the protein CASSRVDRAVGYTF.

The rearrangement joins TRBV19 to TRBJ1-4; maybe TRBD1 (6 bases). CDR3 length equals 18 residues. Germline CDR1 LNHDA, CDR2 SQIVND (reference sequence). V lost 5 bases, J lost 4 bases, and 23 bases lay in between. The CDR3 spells CASSRLVRGGMSNEKLFF. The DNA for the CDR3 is TGTGCCAGTAGTCGTTTAGTCAGGGGAGGGATGAGTAATGAAAAACTGTTTTTT.

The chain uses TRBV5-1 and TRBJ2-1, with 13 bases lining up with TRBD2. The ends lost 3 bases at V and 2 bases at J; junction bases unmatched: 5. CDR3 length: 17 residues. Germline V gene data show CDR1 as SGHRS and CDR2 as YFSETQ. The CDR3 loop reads CASSSAGTSGAYNEQFF. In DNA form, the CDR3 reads TGCGCCAGCAGCTCGGCCGGGACTAGCGGGGCCTACAATGAGCAGTTCTTC.

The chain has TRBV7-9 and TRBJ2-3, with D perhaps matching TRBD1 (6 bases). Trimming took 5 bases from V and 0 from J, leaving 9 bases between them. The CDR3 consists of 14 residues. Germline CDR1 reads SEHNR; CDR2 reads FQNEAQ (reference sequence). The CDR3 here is CASSRDRSTDTQYF. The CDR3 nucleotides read TGTGCCAGCAGCCGCGACAGGAGCACAGATACGCAGTATTTT.

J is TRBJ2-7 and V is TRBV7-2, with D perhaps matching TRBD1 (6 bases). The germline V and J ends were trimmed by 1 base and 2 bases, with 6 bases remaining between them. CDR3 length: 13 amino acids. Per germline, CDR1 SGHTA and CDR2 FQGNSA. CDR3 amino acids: CASSLGTAYEQYF. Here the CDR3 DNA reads TGTGCCAGCAGCTTAGGGACAGCCTACGAGCAGTACTTC.

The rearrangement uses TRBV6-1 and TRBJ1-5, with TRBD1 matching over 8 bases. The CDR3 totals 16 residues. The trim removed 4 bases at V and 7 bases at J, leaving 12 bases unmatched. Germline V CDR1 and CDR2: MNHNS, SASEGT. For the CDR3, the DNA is TGTGCCAGCAGTGCAATACTAACAGGGGGAAGACAGCCCCAGCATTTT. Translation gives CASSAILTGGRQPQHF.